The rows below give T cell receptor beta chains drawn from one sample of a study of T-cell memory formation after mild COVID-19. Using its own MiXCR run on the 5' RACE reads, TCRdb lists one record per CDR3 protein. The sample has 200,000 to 300,000 distinct CDR3 sequences, approximately 15% seen once. Sample: PBMCs or a T cell subset sorted from them (not recorded which). These receptors all come from a man younger than 35 who had mild COVID-19 (a few samples of this study predate the infection). Cell type and time point are not known. Both conserved end residues are part of each CDR3. D genes are given only for firm matches. Some rows have no size entry. The others give once, few or many, or a class for an expanded clone.

v_gene	abundance	d_gene	j_gene	CDR3nt	CDR3aa
TRBV11-2	.	.	TRBJ2-1	TGTGCCAGCAGCTTTTCCGGGCCCCGTGAGCAGTTCTTC	CASSFSGPREQFF
TRBV29-1	.	.	TRBJ2-5	TGCAGCGTTGAAGTGAGCAGGGCAAGGACCCAGTACTTC	CSVEVSRARTQYF
TRBV4-1	.	.	TRBJ1-5	TGCGCCAGCAGCCAAAGGTGGGTGGGGGATCAGCCCCAGCATTTT	CASSQRWVGDQPQHF
TRBV27	few	TRBD2	TRBJ2-3	TGTGCCAGCAGTTCTAGCGGGGGCCCGTCCGATACGCAGTATTTT	CASSSSGGPSDTQYF
TRBV28	few	.	TRBJ1-4	TGTGCCAGCACTATAGGGACTGCAACTAATGAAAAACTGTTTTTT	CASTIGTATNEKLFF
TRBV4-3	.	.	TRBJ2-3	TGCGCCAGCAGCCTATCAGCAACTAGCACAGATACGCAGTATTTT	CASSLSATSTDTQYF
TRBV20-1	few	.	TRBJ1-6	TGCAGTGCAGGGGGGGTGTCCTATAATTCACCCCTCCACTTT	CSAGGVSYNSPLHF
TRBV29-1	.	.	TRBJ1-2	TGCAGCGTTGAAGTGGAGCAGCCCCTCGATGGCTACACCTTC	CSVEVEQPLDGYTF
TRBV30	.	.	TRBJ1-2	TGTGCCTGGAGCCTTAGCTACACCTTC	CAWSLSYTF
TRBV7-8	many	.	TRBJ2-7	TGTGCCAGCAGCCGAGGGACGGTGCTCTCCTACGAGCAGTACTTC	CASSRGTVLSYEQYF
TRBV6-5	.	.	TRBJ1-1	TGTGCCAGCAGACAATCGGGGACTCTACCGAAAGCTTTCTTT	CASRQSGTLPKAFF
TRBV4-3	.	.	TRBJ2-3	TGCGCCAGCAGCCAGGAAGGTCCTCCGGCAGATACGCAGTATTTT	CASSQEGPPADTQYF
TRBV9	few	.	TRBJ1-2	TGTGCCAGCAGCGTAGGAGGGCTGGATGGCTACACCTTC	CASSVGGLDGYTF
TRBV7-8	few	.	TRBJ2-1	TGTGCCAGCAGCTTACGGGGGGCCGACTACAATGAGCAGTTCTTC	CASSLRGADYNEQFF
TRBV29-1	.	.	TRBJ1-1	TGCAGCGTTGGGGTACAGGAAATGAACACTGAAGCTTTCTTT	CSVGVQEMNTEAFF
TRBV7-9	few	.	TRBJ2-5	TGTGCCAGCAGCTCGGAGGGCGAGACCCAGTACTTC	CASSSEGETQYF
TRBV7-3	few	TRBD2	TRBJ2-3	TGTGCCAGCAGCTCGGGACTAGCGGGGGTCACAGATACGCAGTATTTT	CASSSGLAGVTDTQYF
TRBV6-5	many	.	TRBJ2-2	TGTGCCAGCAGTTTGGGACGGATCCACACCGGGGAGCTGTTTTTT	CASSLGRIHTGELFF
TRBV5-1	.	TRBD2	TRBJ2-1	TGCGCCAGTACGCCTCGCGGGGGCTCCTACAATGAGCAGTTCTTC	CASTPRGGSYNEQFF
TRBV7-9	.	.	TRBJ2-7	TGTGCCAGCAGCCCGGGGTTAATGGCCCCTTACGAGCAGTACTTC	CASSPGLMAPYEQYF
TRBV19	few	.	TRBJ2-1	TGTGCCAGTAGTATTGGCGGCTATTTCGCTGCCTACAATGAGCAGTTCTTC	CASSIGGYFAAYNEQFF
TRBV7-2	.	.	TRBJ2-3	TGTGCCAGCAGCTCCGACAGGACCCCCACAGATACGCAGTATTTT	CASSSDRTPTDTQYF
TRBV20-1	.	.	TRBJ2-5	TGCAGCCGTGGCGGGACCTTCCGGGCCCAGTACTTC	CSRGGTFRAQYF
TRBV7-3	few	.	TRBJ2-1	TGTGCCAGCAGCTTATCTGGCGGCTCGGTCTACAATGAGCAGTTCTTC	CASSLSGGSVYNEQFF
TRBV7-9	.	.	TRBJ1-2	TGTGCCAGCAGCCATACAGCTAACTATGGCTACACCTTC	CASSHTANYGYTF
TRBV6-5	.	.	TRBJ1-2	TGTGCCAGCAGACGGGCCCTTTCTGGGGATAGCTATGGCTACACCTTC	CASRRALSGDSYGYTF
TRBV7-2	few	.	TRBJ2-1	TGTGCCAGCAGCTCCCGCTGGGGATCCTACAATGAGCAGTTCTTC	CASSSRWGSYNEQFF
TRBV20-1	.	.	TRBJ2-7	TGCAGTGCGACCCAGAGGGATTCTTCTCTCTACGAGCAGTACTTC	CSATQRDSSLYEQYF
TRBV6-5	.	.	TRBJ2-7	TGTGCCAGCAGTGCAACAGATTTCTACGAGCAGTACTTC	CASSATDFYEQYF
TRBV20-1	many	.	TRBJ2-5	TGCAGTGCTAGGTCCGGGAGTCCACAAGAGACCCAGTACTTC	CSARSGSPQETQYF
TRBV7-2	many	.	TRBJ1-1	TGTGCCAGCAGCTCCGACAGGAACACTGAAGCTTTCTTT	CASSSDRNTEAFF
TRBV7-2	.	.	TRBJ1-5	TGTGCCAGCAGCTCCCGGGGTGGGGGGAGCAATCAGCCCCAGCATTTT	CASSSRGGGSNQPQHF
TRBV7-6	.	.	TRBJ1-1	TGTGCCAGCAGCTCCATGACAGTGAACACTGAAGCTTTCTTT	CASSSMTVNTEAFF
TRBV14	few	TRBD2	TRBJ2-7	TGTGCCAGCAGCCTCGGGAGGTACGAGCAGTACTTC	CASSLGRYEQYF
TRBV5-6	.	TRBD1	TRBJ2-5	TGTGCCAGCAGCTTCCGGGACAGGGACTCTGACTTGCCTTTC	CASSFRDRDSDLPF
TRBV5-1	.	TRBD2	TRBJ2-1	TGCGCCAGCAGCCAAGCGGGGGCATACAATGAGCAGTTCTTC	CASSQAGAYNEQFF
TRBV5-1	.	TRBD1	TRBJ1-5	TGCGCCAGCAGCTTAGGACAGGGTTTGAATCAGCCCCAGCATTTT	CASSLGQGLNQPQHF
TRBV12-3/TRBV12-4	few	.	TRBJ1-1	TGTGCCAGCAGTCGACGGGGAAACACTGAAGCTTTCTTT	CASSRRGNTEAFF
TRBV5-1	few	.	TRBJ2-7	TGCGCCAGCAGCTTGGCCGGGGGGCCTCTCTACGAGCAGTACTTC	CASSLAGGPLYEQYF
TRBV29-1	once	TRBD2	TRBJ2-5	TGCAGCGTTCCCACCATACGGGGACTAGCGGGGGGGCCGGGAGAGACCCAGTACTTC	CSVPTIRGLAGGPGETQYF
TRBV10-1	.	TRBD1	TRBJ2-2	TGCGCCAGCAGTGAAGCTCCGGGACAGAAGACCGGGGAGCTGTTTTTT	CASSEAPGQKTGELFF
TRBV29-1	.	.	TRBJ1-2	TGCAGCGTCAAAGGTGATGGCTACACCTTC	CSVKGDGYTF
TRBV7-6	.	.	TRBJ1-1	TGTGCCAGCAGCTTAGAGGACGGCACTGAAGCTTTCTTT	CASSLEDGTEAFF
TRBV6-2/TRBV6-3	few	.	TRBJ1-5	TGTGCCAGCAGTACCCTCGCGGGGAGCCAGCATTTT	CASSTLAGSQHF
TRBV12-3/TRBV12-4	few	.	TRBJ1-2	TGTGCCAGCAGTTTGGGCAGCTCCTATGGCTACACCTTC	CASSLGSSYGYTF
TRBV6-1	few	.	TRBJ1-1	TGTGCCAGCAGTGATTTCGACACTGAAGCTTTCTTT	CASSDFDTEAFF
TRBV10-1	.	TRBD2	TRBJ2-7	TGCGCCAGCAGTAGTACTAGCGGGGGTGCCTACGAGCAGTACTTC	CASSSTSGGAYEQYF